The rows below give T cell receptor beta chains drawn from one sample of a study of cytomegalovirus exposure and HLA in healthy donors. Sequencing was performed with immunoSEQ multiplex PCR; in TCRdb, only in-frame clones are kept and a portion is missing. This sample has about 110,000 clones, with roughly four fifths found just once. The sample comprised PBMCs. The source of these receptors is a man over 45 in good health and CMV-seronegative. The CDR3 runs from the conserved cysteine through the conserved F or W. A D gene is named only where the DNA matches it firmly. Size tells how often a clone was seen (once, few, many) or the class of an expanded clone, and some rows leave it out.

V gene: TRBV4-3
clone size: NA
D gene: TRBD1
J gene: TRBJ1-5
CDR3 DNA: TGCGCCAGCAGCCAAAATCCTTCTGGGACAGGGATCCGAGGACAGCCCCAGCATTTT
CDR3 protein: CASSQNPSGTGIRGQPQHF

V gene: TRBV6-5
clone size: NA
D gene: NA
J gene: TRBJ2-6
CDR3 DNA: TGTGCCAGCACGAGGGTGGCTGGGGCCAACGTCCTGACTTTC
CDR3 protein: CASTRVAGANVLTF

V gene: TRBV19
clone size: NA
D gene: TRBD2
J gene: TRBJ2-3
CDR3 DNA: TGTGCCACAAGGATGGGGGGGACAGATACGCAGTATTTT
CDR3 protein: CATRMGGTDTQYF

V gene: TRBV5-1
clone size: NA
D gene: NA
J gene: TRBJ2-3
CDR3 DNA: TGCGCCAGCAGCGGACTATTCACAGATACGCAGTATTTT
CDR3 protein: CASSGLFTDTQYF

V gene: TRBV7-9
clone size: NA
D gene: NA
J gene: TRBJ2-5
CDR3 DNA: TGTGCCAGCAGCTTAGCAGGGGTCCCGGTAGAGACCCAGTACTTC
CDR3 protein: CASSLAGVPVETQYF

V gene: TRBV5-6
clone size: NA
D gene: NA
J gene: TRBJ1-1
CDR3 DNA: TGTGCCAGCAGCTCAAGGTGGAGTGAAGCTTTCTTT
CDR3 protein: CASSSRWSEAFF

V gene: TRBV19
clone size: once
D gene: TRBD1
J gene: TRBJ1-1
CDR3 DNA: TGTGCCAGTAGTCTTGCGGGACAGGGTCCGAACACTGAAGCTTTCTTT
CDR3 protein: CASSLAGQGPNTEAFF

V gene: TRBV30
clone size: few
D gene: TRBD1
J gene: TRBJ2-7
CDR3 DNA: TGTGCCTGGAGTGTGGAGGACAGGGGGTCCTACGAGCAGTACTTC
CDR3 protein: CAWSVEDRGSYEQYF

V gene: TRBV30
clone size: NA
D gene: TRBD2
J gene: TRBJ2-3
CDR3 DNA: TGTGCCTGGAGTGTACCAAGCGGGGGAACAGATACGCAGTATTTT
CDR3 protein: CAWSVPSGGTDTQYF

V gene: TRBV25-1
clone size: NA
D gene: NA
J gene: TRBJ1-1
CDR3 DNA: TGTGCCAGCAGTCTGGGGTGGGGCCATGAGGCTGAAGCTTTCTTT
CDR3 protein: CASSLGWGHEAEAFF

V gene: TRBV2
clone size: NA
D gene: NA
J gene: TRBJ2-7
CDR3 DNA: TGTGCCAGCAGTGTACAGGACTACGAGCAGTACTTC
CDR3 protein: CASSVQDYEQYF

V gene: TRBV7-9
clone size: NA
D gene: TRBD2
J gene: TRBJ2-2
CDR3 DNA: TGTGCCAGCAAGAGAAGCGGGGGGGACACCGGGGAGCTGTTTTTT
CDR3 protein: CASKRSGGDTGELFF

V gene: TRBV6-1
clone size: NA
D gene: TRBD1
J gene: TRBJ1-2
CDR3 DNA: TGTGCCAGCAGTGAAATCCCCGGGACAGGCGTGGATAGCTATGGCTACACCTTC
CDR3 protein: CASSEIPGTGVDSYGYTF

V gene: TRBV29-1
clone size: NA
D gene: NA
J gene: TRBJ1-5
CDR3 DNA: TGCAGCGTTCTCCAAGGGGATATTGATCAGCCCCAGCATTTT
CDR3 protein: CSVLQGDIDQPQHF

V gene: TRBV5-1
clone size: NA
D gene: NA
J gene: TRBJ1-1
CDR3 DNA: TGCGCCAGCAGCTTCGAGGTGACCGGAGAGGCTGAAGCTTTCTTT
CDR3 protein: CASSFEVTGEAEAFF

V gene: TRBV19
clone size: NA
D gene: NA
J gene: TRBJ1-5
CDR3 DNA: TGTGCCACCCAGGAAGAACAGCCATTACCCCAGCATTTT
CDR3 protein: CATQEEQPLPQHF

V gene: TRBV12-5
clone size: NA
D gene: TRBD1
J gene: TRBJ2-2
CDR3 DNA: TGTGCTAGTGGTTTGCCCTCTCCAATACCGGGACAGGGAGAAACCGGGGAGCTGTTTTTT
CDR3 protein: CASGLPSPIPGQGETGELFF

V gene: TRBV5-1
clone size: NA
D gene: TRBD1
J gene: TRBJ1-4
CDR3 DNA: TGCGCCAGCAGCTTACAGGGGGCTTATAATGAAAAACTGTTTTTT
CDR3 protein: CASSLQGAYNEKLFF

V gene: TRBV9
clone size: NA
D gene: NA
J gene: TRBJ2-5
CDR3 DNA: TGTGCCAGCAGCGTTGGAGGGGCTGGAGAGACCCAGTACTTC
CDR3 protein: CASSVGGAGETQYF

V gene: TRBV5-4
clone size: NA
D gene: TRBD2
J gene: TRBJ2-5
CDR3 DNA: TGTGCCAGCAGCTCACGGGGGGGACAAGAGACCCAGTACTTC
CDR3 protein: CASSSRGGQETQYF

V gene: TRBV4-1
clone size: NA
D gene: TRBD1
J gene: TRBJ2-5
CDR3 DNA: TGCGCCAGCAGCCTGACAGGGGGGAAAGAGACCCAGTACTTC
CDR3 protein: CASSLTGGKETQYF

V gene: TRBV7-3
clone size: NA
D gene: TRBD2
J gene: TRBJ2-7
CDR3 DNA: TGTGCCAGCAGCATTAGCGGGGGGAGGGACTACGAGCAGTACTTC
CDR3 protein: CASSISGGRDYEQYF

V gene: TRBV11-3
clone size: few
D gene: NA
J gene: TRBJ2-3
CDR3 DNA: TGTGCCAGCAGCACCAATGGGGGGTTAGGTGATACGCAGTATTTT
CDR3 protein: CASSTNGGLGDTQYF

V gene: TRBV4-1
clone size: NA
D gene: NA
J gene: TRBJ2-2
CDR3 DNA: TGCGCCAGCAGCCCCGATCGAGGAGCGAACACCGGGGAGCTGTTTTTT
CDR3 protein: CASSPDRGANTGELFF

V gene: TRBV6-5
clone size: NA
D gene: TRBD1
J gene: TRBJ1-1
CDR3 DNA: TGTGCCAGCGAATCGACAGGGTACACTGAAGCTTTCTTT
CDR3 protein: CASESTGYTEAFF

V gene: TRBV30
clone size: NA
D gene: TRBD1
J gene: TRBJ1-6
CDR3 DNA: TGTGCCTGGGATAAGGGACAGGGTCATTCACCCCTCCACTTT
CDR3 protein: CAWDKGQGHSPLHF

V gene: TRBV19
clone size: NA
D gene: NA
J gene: TRBJ1-1
CDR3 DNA: TGTGCCAGTAGTATCGAGCCCCTCTCGGCTGAAGCTTTCTTT
CDR3 protein: CASSIEPLSAEAFF

V gene: TRBV12-5
clone size: NA
D gene: TRBD2
J gene: TRBJ2-5
CDR3 DNA: TGTGCTAGTGGTTTGGAAGCGGGGGGAGGGACCCAGTACTTC
CDR3 protein: CASGLEAGGGTQYF

V gene: TRBV5-1
clone size: NA
D gene: TRBD2
J gene: TRBJ2-2
CDR3 DNA: TGCGCCAGCAGCTTGGATCGGGGGGACACCGGGGAGCTGTTTTTT
CDR3 protein: CASSLDRGDTGELFF

V gene: TRBV7-9
clone size: NA
D gene: NA
J gene: TRBJ1-4
CDR3 DNA: TGTGCCAGCAGCCCCCGGAGAATAGCTAATGAAAAACTGTTTTTT
CDR3 protein: CASSPRRIANEKLFF

V gene: TRBV6-1
clone size: once
D gene: TRBD1
J gene: TRBJ2-3
CDR3 DNA: TGTGCCGGAAGGACAGGGGGCTTCGCAGATACGCAGTATTTT
CDR3 protein: CAGRTGGFADTQYF

V gene: TRBV23-1
clone size: NA
D gene: NA
J gene: TRBJ2-7
CDR3 DNA: TGCGCCAGCAGTCAGGGCTGGACAGTTCTTATTCGGTACTTC
CDR3 protein: CASSQGWTVLIRYF

V gene: TRBV6-6
clone size: NA
D gene: TRBD2
J gene: TRBJ2-7
CDR3 DNA: TGTGCCAGTACCCGGACTAGCGGGGACCTCTACGAGCAGTACTTC
CDR3 protein: CASTRTSGDLYEQYF

V gene: TRBV2
clone size: NA
D gene: NA
J gene: TRBJ2-2
CDR3 DNA: TGTGCCAGCAGCCTGTTACTCGGGGAGCTGTTTTTT
CDR3 protein: CASSLLLGELFF

V gene: TRBV18
clone size: once
D gene: NA
J gene: TRBJ1-3
CDR3 DNA: TGTGCCAGCTCACCACGAGAAAACACCATATATTTT
CDR3 protein: CASSPRENTIYF

V gene: TRBV2
clone size: NA
D gene: NA
J gene: TRBJ2-2
CDR3 DNA: TGTGCCAGCAGTGAAGCGCGAAGCGGGGAGCTGTTTTTT
CDR3 protein: CASSEARSGELFF

V gene: TRBV6-1
clone size: few
D gene: TRBD2
J gene: TRBJ2-3
CDR3 DNA: TGTGCCAGCATGGCGGGGGGTAGCACAGATACGCAGTATTTT
CDR3 protein: CASMAGGSTDTQYF

V gene: TRBV11-2
clone size: NA
D gene: NA
J gene: TRBJ1-2
CDR3 DNA: TGTGCCAGCAGCTTAGCCCAACAAGTCCCGGCGGGGTTTAACTATGGCTACACCTTC
CDR3 protein: CASSLAQQVPAGFNYGYTF

V gene: TRBV4-2
clone size: NA
D gene: NA
J gene: TRBJ2-3
CDR3 DNA: TGTGCCAGCAGCCACGGGGAGATGAGCACAGATACGCAGTATTTT
CDR3 protein: CASSHGEMSTDTQYF

V gene: TRBV2
clone size: NA
D gene: NA
J gene: TRBJ2-7
CDR3 DNA: TGTGCCAGCAGTGAAACGGGGGTCGGCAAGCAGTACTTC
CDR3 protein: CASSETGVGKQYF

V gene: TRBV11-2
clone size: NA
D gene: TRBD2
J gene: TRBJ2-1
CDR3 DNA: TGTGCCAGCAGCTTACTAGCGGGGGGGTATGGTGAGCAGTTCTTC
CDR3 protein: CASSLLAGGYGEQFF

V gene: TRBV5-1
clone size: few
D gene: NA
J gene: TRBJ1-1
CDR3 DNA: TGCGCCAGCAGCCCGGACACATTGAACACTGAAGCTTTCTTT
CDR3 protein: CASSPDTLNTEAFF

V gene: TRBV11-1
clone size: NA
D gene: NA
J gene: TRBJ1-1
CDR3 DNA: TGTGCCAGCAGCTCTTCACAGGGACGGACTGAAGCTTTCTTT
CDR3 protein: CASSSSQGRTEAFF

V gene: TRBV9
clone size: few
D gene: TRBD2
J gene: TRBJ2-1
CDR3 DNA: TGTGCCAGCAGCCCGGGGGGGGGATTTAGCTCCTACAATGAGCAGTTCTTC
CDR3 protein: CASSPGGGFSSYNEQFF

V gene: TRBV2
clone size: NA
D gene: NA
J gene: TRBJ1-2
CDR3 DNA: TGTGCCAGCAGCAAACAGGGAGCTAACTATGGCTACACCTTC
CDR3 protein: CASSKQGANYGYTF

V gene: TRBV7-8
clone size: NA
D gene: TRBD1
J gene: TRBJ1-3
CDR3 DNA: TGTGCCAGCAGCCTACGTCCAGGGGGACCTGGAAACACCATATATTTT
CDR3 protein: CASSLRPGGPGNTIYF

V gene: TRBV27
clone size: few
D gene: TRBD2
J gene: TRBJ2-1
CDR3 DNA: TGTGCCAGCACGACTAGCGGTGAGAATGAGCAGTTCTTC
CDR3 protein: CASTTSGENEQFF

V gene: TRBV7-2
clone size: NA
D gene: NA
J gene: TRBJ1-5
CDR3 DNA: TGTGCCGGCAGCTTAGCCGGGTCCCGGAGTAATCAGCCCCAGCATTTT
CDR3 protein: CAGSLAGSRSNQPQHF

V gene: TRBV6-1
clone size: NA
D gene: TRBD2
J gene: TRBJ2-5
CDR3 DNA: TGTGTCAGCAGTGCCCGTAGCGGGGTGCCAGAGACCCAGTACTTC
CDR3 protein: CVSSARSGVPETQYF

V gene: TRBV5-1
clone size: NA
D gene: NA
J gene: TRBJ1-6
CDR3 DNA: TGCGCCAGCAGCCCTGGACAGAGAAATTCACCCCTCCACTTT
CDR3 protein: CASSPGQRNSPLHF

V gene: TRBV6-5
clone size: NA
D gene: TRBD1
J gene: TRBJ2-1
CDR3 DNA: TGTGCCACCGGACAGGGGGTACTTAATGAGCAGTTCTTC
CDR3 protein: CATGQGVLNEQFF

V gene: TRBV30
clone size: NA
D gene: TRBD2
J gene: TRBJ2-3
CDR3 DNA: TGTGCCTGGAACCTCGGGCTAGCGGGGGGCCTAGATACGCAGTATTTT
CDR3 protein: CAWNLGLAGGLDTQYF

V gene: TRBV10-3
clone size: NA
D gene: TRBD1
J gene: TRBJ1-2
CDR3 DNA: TGTGCCATATTACAGGGGTCTAACTATGGCTACACCTTC
CDR3 protein: CAILQGSNYGYTF

V gene: TRBV5-6
clone size: NA
D gene: TRBD2
J gene: TRBJ2-3
CDR3 DNA: TGTGCCAGCCAAGCGGGGGGCATATTCACAGATACGCAGTATTTT
CDR3 protein: CASQAGGIFTDTQYF

V gene: TRBV7-8
clone size: NA
D gene: NA
J gene: TRBJ2-1
CDR3 DNA: TGTGCCAGCAGCTCCTGGGGCGGAGACCACAATGAGCAGTTCTTC
CDR3 protein: CASSSWGGDHNEQFF